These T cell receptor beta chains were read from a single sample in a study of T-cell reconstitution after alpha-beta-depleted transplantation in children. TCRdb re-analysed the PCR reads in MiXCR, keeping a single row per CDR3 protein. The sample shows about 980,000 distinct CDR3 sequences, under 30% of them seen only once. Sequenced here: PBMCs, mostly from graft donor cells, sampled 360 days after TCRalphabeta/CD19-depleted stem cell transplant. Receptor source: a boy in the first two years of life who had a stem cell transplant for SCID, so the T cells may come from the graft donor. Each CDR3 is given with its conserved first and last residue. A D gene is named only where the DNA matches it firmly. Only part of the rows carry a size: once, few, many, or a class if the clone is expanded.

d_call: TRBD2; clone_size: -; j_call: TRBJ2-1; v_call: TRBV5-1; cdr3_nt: TGCGCCAGCAGCTTGGTTCCCGGACTAGCGGGGGGGCAGGAGCAGTTCTTC; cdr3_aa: CASSLVPGLAGGQEQFF
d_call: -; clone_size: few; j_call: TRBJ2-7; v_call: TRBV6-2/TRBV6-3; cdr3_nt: TGTGCCAGCAGTACCCCAGGACAGCGCGAGCAGTACTTC; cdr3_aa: CASSTPGQREQYF
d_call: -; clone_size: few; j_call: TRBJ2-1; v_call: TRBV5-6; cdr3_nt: TGTGCCAGCTGGGGGGCCGTTAATGAGCAGTTCTTC; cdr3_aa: CASWGAVNEQFF
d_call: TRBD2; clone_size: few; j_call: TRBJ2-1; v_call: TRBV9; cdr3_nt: TGTGCCAGCAGCGTAGTAGCGGGGGGCCTCTACAATGAGCAGTTCTTC; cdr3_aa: CASSVVAGGLYNEQFF
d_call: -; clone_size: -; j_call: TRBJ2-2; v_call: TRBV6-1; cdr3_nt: TGTGCCAGCAGACCCCAGGGAAAGAACGGGGAGCTGTTTTTT; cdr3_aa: CASRPQGKNGELFF
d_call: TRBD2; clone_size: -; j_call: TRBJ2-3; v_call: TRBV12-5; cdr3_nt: TGTGCTAGTGGACCGGGACTAGCAAGGGATACGCAGTATTTT; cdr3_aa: CASGPGLARDTQYF
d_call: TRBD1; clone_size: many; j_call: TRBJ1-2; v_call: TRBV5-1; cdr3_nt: TGTGCCAGCAGCTTGGACAGGGGACTCTATGGCTACACCTTC; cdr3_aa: CASSLDRGLYGYTF
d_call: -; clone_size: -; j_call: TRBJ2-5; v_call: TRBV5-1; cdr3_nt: TGCGCCAGCAGCCCCAGTCAGGGGCGGGAGACCCAGTACTTC; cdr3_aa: CASSPSQGRETQYF
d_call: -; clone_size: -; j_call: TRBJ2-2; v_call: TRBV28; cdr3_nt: TGTGCCAGCAGTTCAGCCCAGACAGCGAACACCGGGGAGCTGTTTTTT; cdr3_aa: CASSSAQTANTGELFF
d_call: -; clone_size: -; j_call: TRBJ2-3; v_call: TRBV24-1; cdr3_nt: TGTGCCACCAGTGCGTGGGGGCGCACAGATACGCAGTATTTT; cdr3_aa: CATSAWGRTDTQYF
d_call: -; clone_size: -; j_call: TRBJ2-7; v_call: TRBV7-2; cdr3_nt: TGTGCCAGCAGCCCCCGACAGGTGATCTCCTACGAGCAGTACTTC; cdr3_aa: CASSPRQVISYEQYF
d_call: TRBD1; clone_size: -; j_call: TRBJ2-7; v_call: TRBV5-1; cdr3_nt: TGCGCCAGCAGCTTGGTAGGACAGGGAATTCCCTACGAGCAGTACTTC; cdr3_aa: CASSLVGQGIPYEQYF
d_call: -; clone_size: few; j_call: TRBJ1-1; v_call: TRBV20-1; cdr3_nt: TGCAGTGCTAGCCAGACGTTGGGGAACACTGAAGCTTTCTTT; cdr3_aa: CSASQTLGNTEAFF
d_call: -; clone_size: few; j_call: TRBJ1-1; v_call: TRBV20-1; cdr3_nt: TGCAGTGCCGGCCCGGGGCCCTCCCAAGACACTGAAGCTTTCTTT; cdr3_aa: CSAGPGPSQDTEAFF
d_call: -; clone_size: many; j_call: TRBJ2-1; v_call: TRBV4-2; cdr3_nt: TGTGCCAGCAGCCAGGGGACTGGCGGAGGGCGCCAGTTCTTC; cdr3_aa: CASSQGTGGGRQFF
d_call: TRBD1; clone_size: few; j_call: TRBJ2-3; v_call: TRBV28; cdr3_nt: TGTGCCAGCAGGGGGGGGACAGGGGGCACAGATACGCAGTATTTT; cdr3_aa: CASRGGTGGTDTQYF
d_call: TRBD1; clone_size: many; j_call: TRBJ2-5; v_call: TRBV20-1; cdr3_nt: TGCAGTGCTAGAGATGGGACAGCCCAAGAGACCCAGTACTTC; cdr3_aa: CSARDGTAQETQYF
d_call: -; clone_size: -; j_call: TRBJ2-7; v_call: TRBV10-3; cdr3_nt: TGTGCCATCAGTACAGGGCCCTCCTACGAGCAGTACTTC; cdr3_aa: CAISTGPSYEQYF